This T cell receptor beta chain was retrieved from a study of T-cell memory formation after mild COVID-19. In the study overall: Largely, the TCR clusters proved donor specific.

Study-wide results and caveats: Memory cells collected pre-infection included some clones that later responded, suggesting cross-reactive memory joined.

Germline V lookup: CDR1 KGHSH, CDR2 LQKENI. V lost 4 bases and J lost 3, with 15 bases in between. This CDR3 is built from 15 residues. In regard to this clonotype: Its antigen is unknown.

Via MiXCR, TCRdb re-called the 5' RACE reads, giving one row per CDR3 protein. The sample contains approximately 430,000 distinct CDR3 sequences, less than 25% of which appear only once. The source material was PBMCs or a T cell subset sorted from them (not recorded which). The sequence derives from an adult woman who had mild COVID-19 (a few samples of this study predate the infection). Cell type and time point are not known. This chain uses TRBV18 with TRBJ1-2; D gene unclear. CDR3 amino acids: CASSLNSGGDYGYTF. The CDR3 DNA sequence: TGTGCCAGCTCACTTAACTCAGGCGGAGACTATGGCTACACCTTC.